Shown below are 12 T cell receptor beta chains from a single sample sequenced in a study of blood T cell repertoires in COVID-19 (dated by TCRdb to the early 2020s). To prepare the library, the immunoSEQ multiplex PCR assay was applied. In its TCRdb copy, this immuneACCESS table keeps in-frame sequences only and misses some clones. Where compared with another copy, unresolved V genes explain less than half of these, and the others have no known cause. Counted in this sample were 180,000 or so clones; about 85% of them appeared once. About 6.3% of the sample goes to the ten largest clones. The material sequenced was PBMCs or T cells enriched from blood (not recorded which). All receptors come from a man aged 35 to 55 who had recovered from COVID-19.

This chain uses TRBV29-1 with TRBJ2-3; D is uncertain. V lost 3 bases and J lost 4, with 8 bases in between. Germline-derived CDR1 and CDR2 are SQVTM and ANQGSEA. The CDR3 totals 12 residues. In nucleotides, the CDR3 is TGCAGCGTTGAGGCTTATTCAGATACGCAGTATTTT. This sequence encodes CSVEAYSDTQYF.

With respect to this clone: Other nucleotide sequences from this sample produce the same CDR3. This chain connects TRBV18 to TRBJ1-1, with 8 bases that match TRBD1. Germline assignment: CDR1 KGHSH and CDR2 LQKENI. This CDR3 contains 14 residues. V lost 3 bases and J lost 1; bases outside the gene matches: 1. The CDR3: CASSPGTGNTEAFF. In nucleotides, the CDR3 is TGTGCCAGCTCACCCGGGACAGGGAACACTGAAGCTTTCTTT.

The chain carries TRBV19 and TRBJ2-1; possibly TRBD1 for D (5 bases). The germline V gene encodes CDR1 LNHDA and CDR2 SQIVND (reference sequence). The CDR3 has 17 residues. V was cut by 2 bases and J by 4 bases, with 18 bases left in between. The CDR3 nucleotides are TGTGCCAGTAGTATAAGGGGCGGAGCCCAGGTATACAATGAGCAGTTCTTC. This codes for CASSIRGGAQVYNEQFF.

This chain joins TRBV20-1 and TRBJ1-2; D gene ambiguous. This CDR3 spans 10 amino acids. V lost 5 bases to trimming and J lost 7 bases, with 8 bases between them. Germline CDR1 and CDR2: DFQATT and SNEGSKA (reference sequence). The CDR3 DNA reads as TGCAGTGCTCCCTCGGTTGGCTACACCTTC. Its translation: CSAPSVGYTF.

This rearrangement joins TRBV12-5 to TRBJ1-4, with 7 bases fitting TRBD1. Germline V lookup: CDR1 LGHNT, CDR2 FRNRAP. The ends lost 4 bases at V and 3 bases at J; junction bases unmatched: 5. CDR3 length: 15 amino acids. CDR3 sequence: CASGSGQTSNEKLFF. Here the CDR3 DNA reads TGTGCTAGTGGTTCGGGACAGACCTCTAATGAAAAACTGTTTTTT.

J is TRBJ2-7 and V is TRBV5-4; 14 nucleotides match TRBD2. The CDR3 sequence is 15 residues long. The J segment lost 2 bases and the V segment lost 3 bases, leaving 1 base of the junction unmatched. The germline gives CDR1 SGHNT, CDR2 YYREEE (reference sequence). The CDR3 protein is CASSSTSGRAYEQYF. The CDR3 DNA is TGTGCCAGCAGCTCGACTAGCGGGAGGGCCTACGAGCAGTACTTC.

This clone was seen a handful of times. The chain has TRBV28 and TRBJ1-5; a possible D gene is TRBD1 (6 bases). Trimming shortened V by 3 bases and J by 5 bases, and 23 bases separated the two germline ends. The germline CDR1 and CDR2 sequences are MDHEN and SYDVKM. The CDR3 is made up of 18 amino acids. The CDR3 bases are TGTGCCAGCAGTTTGTCCCAGGGGATAGGGAGTGGGGATCAGCCCCAGCATTTT. This encodes CASSLSQGIGSGDQPQHF.

J is TRBJ1-5 and V is TRBV19, with TRBD1 as a possible D gene (6 bases). The CDR3 loop spans 14 amino acids. V was shortened by 9 bases and J by 0 bases, with 12 bases between the two germline ends. CDR1 and CDR2 from the germline V gene are LNHDA and SQIVND (reference sequence). Here the CDR3 reads CASLDSYSNQPQHF. DNA for the CDR3: TGTGCCAGCCTGGACAGTTATAGCAATCAGCCCCAGCATTTT. The full variable domain, rest sourced from reference TRBV19 and TRBJ1-5, is DGGITQSPKYLFRKEGQNVTLSCEQNLNHDAMYWYRQDPGQGLRLIYYSQIVNDFQKGDIAEGYSVSREKKESFPLTVTSAQKNPTAFYLCASLDSYSNQPQHFGDGTRLSIL.

On this clone: One junction end does not reproduce the germline sequence, and a read error may be involved. The CDR3 DNA follows: TGTGCCAGCAGCTCGCCGGGACAGGGGATTAGTAGTTTT. As protein: CASSSPGQGISSF. J is TRBJ2-3 and V is TRBV5-4; 10 bases line up with TRBD1. The CDR3 has 13 amino acids. Germline assignment: CDR1 SGHNT and CDR2 YYREEE (reference sequence).

This clone appeared a single time. The rearrangement links TRBV19 to TRBJ1-5, with TRBD1 matching 10 bases. Germline V gene data show CDR1 as LNHDA and CDR2 as SQIVND (reference sequence). The J segment lost 7 bases and the V segment lost 7 bases, leaving 7 bases of the junction unmatched. The CDR3 totals 14 residues. The CDR3 spells CASNRDRGDQPQHF. CDR3 nucleotide sequence: TGTGCCAGTAATCGGGACAGGGGAGACCAGCCCCAGCATTTT.

This chain links TRBV30 with TRBJ1-1; TRBD1 agrees at 8 bases. The CDR3 has 13 residues. J was trimmed by 0 bases and V by 7 bases; bases with no gene match: 4. CDR1 is GTSNPN, CDR2 SVGIG, per germline (reference sequence). CDR3 in amino acids: CALQGGMNTEAFF. CDR3 nucleotide sequence: TGTGCCTTACAGGGGGGGATGAACACTGAAGCTTTCTTT.

The V call is TRBV18, the J call TRBJ1-2; 7 nucleotides match TRBD1. CDR3 length: 17 amino acids. The V segment lost 3 bases and the J segment 7 bases; nucleotides outside the gene matches: 17. Germline lookup yields CDR1 KGHSH and CDR2 LQKENI. CDR3 nucleotide sequence: TGTGCCAGCTCACCTCAAAGCGCGACAGGGCCCCTTCTTGGCTACACCTTC. Translation: CASSPQSATGPLLGYTF.